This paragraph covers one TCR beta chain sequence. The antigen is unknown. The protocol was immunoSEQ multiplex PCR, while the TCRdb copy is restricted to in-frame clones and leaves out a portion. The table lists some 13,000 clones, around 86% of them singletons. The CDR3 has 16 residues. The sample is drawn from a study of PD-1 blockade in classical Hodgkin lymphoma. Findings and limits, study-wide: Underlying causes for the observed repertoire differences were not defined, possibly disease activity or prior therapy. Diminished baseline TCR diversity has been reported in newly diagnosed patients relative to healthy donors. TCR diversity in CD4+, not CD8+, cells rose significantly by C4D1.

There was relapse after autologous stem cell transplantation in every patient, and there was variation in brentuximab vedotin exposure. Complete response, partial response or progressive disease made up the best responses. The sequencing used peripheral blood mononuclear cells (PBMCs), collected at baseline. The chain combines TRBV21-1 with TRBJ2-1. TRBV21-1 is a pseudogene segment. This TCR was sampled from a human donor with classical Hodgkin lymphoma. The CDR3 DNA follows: TGTGCCAGCAGCAAAAAGTGGCTAGATGGGGGTAATGAGCAGTTCTTC. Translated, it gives CASSKKWLDGGNEQFF.